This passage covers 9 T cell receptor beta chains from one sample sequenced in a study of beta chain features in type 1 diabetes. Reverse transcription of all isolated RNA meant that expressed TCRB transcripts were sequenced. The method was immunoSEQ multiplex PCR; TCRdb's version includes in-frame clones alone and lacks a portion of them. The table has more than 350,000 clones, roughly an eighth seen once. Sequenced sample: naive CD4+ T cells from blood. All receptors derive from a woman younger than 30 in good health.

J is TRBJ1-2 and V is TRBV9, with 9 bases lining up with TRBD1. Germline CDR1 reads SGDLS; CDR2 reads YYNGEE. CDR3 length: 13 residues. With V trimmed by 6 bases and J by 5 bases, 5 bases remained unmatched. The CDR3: CASTRQGEYGYTF. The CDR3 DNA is TGTGCCAGCACCCGACAGGGGGAGTATGGCTACACCTTC.

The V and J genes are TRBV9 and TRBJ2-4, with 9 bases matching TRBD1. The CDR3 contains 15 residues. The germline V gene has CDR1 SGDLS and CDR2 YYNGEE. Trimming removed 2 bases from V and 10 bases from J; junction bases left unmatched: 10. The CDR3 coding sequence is TGTGCCAGCAGCGTCGCTACAGGGGGCAGGTTTATTCAGTACTTC. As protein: CASSVATGGRFIQYF.

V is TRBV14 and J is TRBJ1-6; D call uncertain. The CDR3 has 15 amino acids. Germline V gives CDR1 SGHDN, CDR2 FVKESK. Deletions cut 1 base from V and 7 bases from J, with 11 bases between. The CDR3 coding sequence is TGTGCCAGCAGCCAAGTTGGGAGATCCAATTCACCCCTCCACTTT. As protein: CASSQVGRSNSPLHF.

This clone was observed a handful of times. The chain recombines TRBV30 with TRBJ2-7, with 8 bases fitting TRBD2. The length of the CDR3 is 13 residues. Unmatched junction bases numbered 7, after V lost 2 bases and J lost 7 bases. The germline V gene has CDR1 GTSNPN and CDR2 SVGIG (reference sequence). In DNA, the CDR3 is TGTGCCTGGAGTAGGTTAGCGGGATGGGAGCAGTACTTC. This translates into CAWSRLAGWEQYF.

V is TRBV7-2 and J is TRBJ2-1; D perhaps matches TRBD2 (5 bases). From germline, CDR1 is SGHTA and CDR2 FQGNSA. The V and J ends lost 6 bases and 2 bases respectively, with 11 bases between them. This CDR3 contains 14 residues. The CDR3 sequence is CASRTSGTYNEQFF. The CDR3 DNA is TGTGCCAGCAGAACCTCGGGGACCTACAATGAGCAGTTCTTC.

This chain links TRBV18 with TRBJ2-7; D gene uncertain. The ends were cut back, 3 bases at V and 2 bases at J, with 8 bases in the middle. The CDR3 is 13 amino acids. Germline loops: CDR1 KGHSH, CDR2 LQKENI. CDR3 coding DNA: TGTGCCAGCTCACCGGGGTCCCCCTACGAGCAGTACGTC. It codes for CASSPGSPYEQYV.

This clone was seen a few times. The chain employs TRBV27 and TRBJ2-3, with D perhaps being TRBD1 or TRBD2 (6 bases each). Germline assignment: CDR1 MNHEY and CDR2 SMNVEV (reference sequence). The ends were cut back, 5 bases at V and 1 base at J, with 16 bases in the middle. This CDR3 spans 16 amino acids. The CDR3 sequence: CASSPKWGAGTDTQYF. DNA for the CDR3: TGTGCCAGCAGTCCCAAATGGGGGGCGGGCACAGATACGCAGTATTTT.

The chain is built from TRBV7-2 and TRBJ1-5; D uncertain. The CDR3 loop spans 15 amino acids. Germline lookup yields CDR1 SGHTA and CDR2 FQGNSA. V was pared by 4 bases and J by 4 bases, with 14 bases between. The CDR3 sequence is CASSSQGKLNQPQHF. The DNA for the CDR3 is TGTGCCAGCAGCTCTCAAGGAAAACTGAATCAGCCCCAGCATTTT.

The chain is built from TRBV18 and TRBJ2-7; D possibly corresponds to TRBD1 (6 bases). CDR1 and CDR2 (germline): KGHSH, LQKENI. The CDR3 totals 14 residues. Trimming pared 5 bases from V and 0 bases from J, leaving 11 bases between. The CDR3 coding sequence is TGTGCCAGCTCATCTACGACAGGCTCCTACGAGCAGTACTTC. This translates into CASSSTTGSYEQYF.